One and the same sample provided the 16 T cell receptor beta chains below, sequenced in a study of cytomegalovirus exposure and HLA in healthy donors. Assay: immunoSEQ multiplex PCR; the TCRdb copy retains only in-frame clones and omits some. The sample holds 110,000 or so clones; around 95% are singletons and the top ten take 0.67%. The sample comprised PBMCs. Receptor source: a woman younger than 35 in good health and CMV-seronegative.

The rearrangement uses TRBV30 and TRBJ1-2, with D perhaps TRBD1 (6 bases). V lost 8 bases and J 4 bases, leaving 17 bases between the germline ends. Per germline, CDR1 GTSNPN and CDR2 SVGIG (reference sequence). The CDR3 length is 13 residues. The CDR3 bases are TGTGCCGCAACCCGGGGGGCCCTCTATGGCTACACCTTC. Translated: CAATRGALYGYTF.

This CDR3 is CASSLFGTGSYEQYF. The CDR3 bases are TGCGCCAGCAGCTTGTTTGGGACAGGCTCCTACGAGCAGTACTTC. This chain links TRBV5-1 with TRBJ2-7; 8 bases agree with TRBD1. The CDR3 extends over 15 amino acids. CDR1 is SGHRS, CDR2 YFSETQ, per germline. The trim removed 1 base at V and 0 bases at J, leaving 3 bases unmatched.

The chain joins TRBV7-9 to TRBJ2-7, with D tentatively TRBD1 (5 bases). This CDR3 region has 12 residues. Germline V CDR1 and CDR2: SEHNR, FQNEAQ (reference sequence). V lost 6 bases, J lost 2 bases, and 8 bases lay in between. The CDR3 sequence: CASSRGTYEQYF. The CDR3 region has the DNA TGTGCCAGCAGTAGGGGAACCTACGAGCAGTACTTC.

The rearrangement joins TRBV10-3 to TRBJ2-3; D is undetermined. The CDR3 sequence is 15 residues long. Germline V gives CDR1 ENHRY, CDR2 SYGVKD. The V and J ends lost 2 bases and 4 bases respectively, with 13 bases between them. The CDR3 DNA reads TGTGCCATCAGTGAGAACCTAGGCTCCTCAGATACGCAGTATTTT. The encoded protein is CAISENLGSSDTQYF.

The V call is TRBV28, the J call TRBJ2-2, with TRBD1 as a possible D gene (6 bases). With 8 bases removed from V and 4 bases from J, the gap between germline ends came to 11 bases. Germline CDR1 and CDR2: MDHEN and SYDVKM. The CDR3 length is 13 residues. For the CDR3, the DNA is TGTGCCAGCCACTTGGGGGCCACCGGGGAGCTGTTTTTT. It codes for CASHLGATGELFF.

The CDR3 region is CASSPSFLAGVSSYEQYF. The DNA for the CDR3 is TGTGCCAGCAGTCCCTCTTTCCTAGCGGGGGTTAGCTCCTACGAGCAGTACTTC. The J gene is TRBJ2-7, the V gene TRBV27; 10 positions match TRBD2. The germline V gene has CDR1 MNHEY and CDR2 SMNVEV (reference sequence). The CDR3 extends over 18 amino acids. V was clipped by 5 bases and J by 0 bases; unmatched bases: 13.

The chain carries TRBV6-1 and TRBJ2-5, with TRBD2 matching 7 bases. CDR3 length: 18 residues. Looked up from germline, CDR1 is MNHNS and CDR2 is SASEGT. Germline trimming cut 1 base from V and 2 bases from J; bases unmatched to any gene: 13. CDR3 residues: CASSEEFTGDYKQETQYF. The CDR3 DNA reads TGTGCCAGCAGTGAAGAGTTTACGGGGGACTACAAGCAAGAGACCCAGTACTTC.

In this sample, this clone turned up once. Its ends do not fully match the called genes, so a read error is possible. This CDR3 is CASSLTSSPF. The DNA for the CDR3 is TGCGCCAGCAGCTTAACATCTTCGCCTTTT. This chain joins TRBV5-1 and TRBJ1-1; the D is unclear. The CDR3 spans 10 residues. Germline-derived CDR1 and CDR2 are SGHRS and YFSETQ. The full variable domain, its missing parts supplied by reference TRBV5-1 and TRBJ1-1, is KAGVTQTPRYLIKTRGQQVTLSCSPISGHRSVSWYQQTPGQGLQFLFEYFSETQRNKGNFPGRFSGRQFSNSRSEMNVSTLELGDSALYLCASSLTSSPFGQGTRLTVV.

This chain uses TRBV6-6 with TRBJ2-7; possibly TRBD1 for D (6 bases). The V and J ends lost 0 bases and 0 bases respectively, with 9 bases between them. Germline V CDR1 and CDR2: MNHNY, SVGAGI (reference sequence). The CDR3 length is 15 residues. Written as DNA, the CDR3 is TGTGCCAGCAGTTACTCGGAACAGGGCTCCTACGAGCAGTACTTC. The encoded protein is CASSYSEQGSYEQYF.

V is TRBV6-4 and J is TRBJ1-6; the match to TRBD1 covers 8 bases. J was trimmed by 6 bases and V by 2 bases; bases with no gene match: 0. Germline CDR1 MRHNA, CDR2 SNTAGT. This CDR3 is 14 amino acids long. For the CDR3, the DNA is TGTGCCAGCAGTGACGGACAGGGTAATTCACCCCTCCACTTT. It is translated as CASSDGQGNSPLHF.

Only one count was recorded for this clone. This chain uses TRBV4-2 with TRBJ2-1, with D possibly matching TRBD1 (5 bases). This CDR3 has 13 residues. Germline values: CDR1 LGHNA, CDR2 YNFKEQ. The V gene lost 0 bases and the J gene lost 9 bases, with 9 bases spanning the gap. DNA for the CDR3: TGTGCCAGCAGCCAAGAACAGGCCCGTGAGCAGTTCTTC. Its protein is CASSQEQAREQFF.

In nucleotides, the CDR3 is TGTGCCAGCAGCTTGTTACCGAGACAGGGAAGGGGTAATGAGCAGTTCTTC. Amino acid sequence: CASSLLPRQGRGNEQFF. The chain joins TRBV7-8 to TRBJ2-1, with 7 nucleotides matching TRBD1. The germline CDR1 and CDR2 sequences are SGHVS and FQNEAQ. The V segment lost 3 bases and the J segment 7 bases; nucleotides outside the gene matches: 15. The CDR3 extends over 17 amino acids.

V and J are TRBV7-8 and TRBJ1-2; D ambiguous. This CDR3 region has 14 residues. Germline CDR1 is SGHVS and CDR2 is FQNEAQ. V was clipped by 5 bases and J by 4 bases, with 14 bases between them. The CDR3 is CASSPLIRSYGYTF. The CDR3 DNA reads TGTGCCAGCAGCCCCCTGATCCGTAGCTATGGCTACACCTTC. The whole variable domain, filled in from reference TRBV7-8 and TRBJ1-2, reads GAGVSQSPRYKVAKRGQDVALRCDPISGHVSLFWYQQALGQGPEFLTYFQNEAQLDKSGLPSDRFFAERPEGSVSTLKIQRTQQEDSAVYLCASSPLIRSYGYTFGSGTRLTVV.

The chain has TRBV7-9 and TRBJ2-7, with a possible D match to TRBD2 (5 bases). V lost 2 bases and J lost 6, with 11 bases in between. Germline V gene data show CDR1 as SEHNR and CDR2 as FQNEAQ (reference sequence). This CDR3 contains 13 residues. This CDR3 reads CASSLSGKGEQYF. The CDR3 nucleotides read TGTGCCAGCAGCTTATCCGGGAAGGGCGAGCAGTACTTC.

This clone came up a few times. The chain has TRBV5-1 and TRBJ1-1; D gene uncertain. Germline CDR1 reads SGHRS; CDR2 reads YFSETQ. The CDR3 totals 15 residues. V was pared by 0 bases and J by 3 bases, with 12 bases between. CDR3 sequence: CASSLVVGQDTEAFF. The CDR3 bases are TGCGCCAGCAGCTTGGTTGTGGGCCAGGACACTGAAGCTTTCTTT.

The rearrangement uses TRBV7-9 and TRBJ2-1, with D perhaps TRBD1 (6 bases). Looked up from germline, CDR1 is SEHNR and CDR2 is FQNEAQ (reference sequence). Trimming shortened V by 2 bases and J by 0 bases, and 14 bases separated the two germline ends. The CDR3 spans 17 residues. In nucleotides, the CDR3 is TGTGCCAGCAGCTTATCCGCGGACAGCTACTCCTACAATGAGCAGTTCTTC. It yields the protein CASSLSADSYSYNEQFF.